These 21 T cell receptor beta chains were all obtained from the same sample, sequenced in a study of OX40 agonist ivuxolimab in advanced cancers. Data came from immunoSEQ multiplex PCR; TCRdb stores just in-frame clones and leaves some out. The data hold roughly 70,000 clones, with 87% observed a single time. The specimen was CD4+ or CD8+ T cells sorted from blood, collected in a trial of the OX40 agonist ivuxolimab. The receptors derive from an adult with an advanced solid tumor such as melanoma, head and neck, liver or kidney cancer.

This chain uses TRBV18 with TRBJ1-1, with 7 bases fitting TRBD1. Trimming cost V 2 bases and J 1 base; bases outside gene matches: 4. The germline CDR1 and CDR2 sequences are KGHSH and LQKENI. The CDR3 covers 15 residues. CDR3 sequence reads: CASSPGQVSNTEAFF. The CDR3 region has the DNA TGTGCCAGCTCACCAGGACAGGTTTCGAACACTGAAGCTTTCTTT.

The chain carries TRBV7-2 and TRBJ2-5; maybe TRBD2 (6 bases). Germline loops: CDR1 SGHTA, CDR2 FQGNSA. V was clipped by 5 bases and J by 5 bases, with 15 bases between them. The CDR3 has 14 amino acids. The CDR3 is CASSRGTGPETQYF. For the CDR3, the DNA is TGTGCCAGCAGCCGGGGGACCGGACCGGAGACCCAGTACTTC.

CDR3 sequence: CASSLERASYEQYF. The CDR3, as DNA: TGCGCCAGCAGCTTGGAGAGGGCCTCCTACGAGCAGTACTTC. This rearrangement joins TRBV5-1 to TRBJ2-7; perhaps TRBD2 as D (5 bases). Trimming pared 0 bases from V and 0 bases from J, leaving 7 bases between. Per the germline V gene, CDR1 is SGHRS and CDR2 is YFSETQ. The length of the CDR3 is 14 residues. Complete variable domain (other parts from reference TRBV5-1 and TRBJ2-7): KAGVTQTPRYLIKTRGQQVTLSCSPISGHRSVSWYQQTPGQGLQFLFEYFSETQRNKGNFPGRFSGRQFSNSRSEMNVSTLELGDSALYLCASSLERASYEQYFGPGTRLTVT.

V usage is TRBV5-6 and J usage is TRBJ2-2; unclear D gene. This CDR3 has 15 residues. With 4 bases removed from V and 2 bases from J, the gap between germline ends came to 12 bases. CDR1 SGHDT and CDR2 YYEEEE come from the germline V gene. The CDR3 reads CASSPTRVNTGELFF. CDR3 nucleotide sequence: TGTGCCAGCAGCCCAACACGGGTTAACACCGGGGAGCTGTTTTTT.

The chain links TRBV5-1 to TRBJ1-2, with D possibly TRBD1 on 5 matching bases. V was trimmed by 4 bases and J by 5 bases, leaving 15 bases between them. The CDR3 has 14 residues. Germline V gene data show CDR1 as SGHRS and CDR2 as YFSETQ. CDR3 in amino acids: CASSPGAEEYGYTF. The CDR3, as DNA: TGCGCCAGCAGCCCCGGGGCAGAGGAATATGGCTACACCTTC.

The chain links TRBV19 to TRBJ1-5, with D possibly TRBD1 on 5 matching bases. The CDR3 covers 10 residues. The germline CDR1 and CDR2 sequences are LNHDA and SQIVND (reference sequence). Trimming removed 10 bases from V and 6 bases from J, with 7 bases in between. This CDR3 is CATRVQPQHF. As DNA, the CDR3 is TGTGCCACCAGGGTTCAGCCCCAGCATTTT.

The chain uses TRBV15 and TRBJ1-3; TRBD1 aligns across 8 bases. Per germline, CDR1 LNHNV and CDR2 YYDKDF (reference sequence). V lost 0 bases and J lost 0; bases outside the gene matches: 7. The CDR3 length is 18 residues. In DNA, the CDR3 is TGTGCCACCAGCAGAGATCGTGGGACAGGAGGCTCTGGAAACACCATATATTTT. Translating gives CATSRDRGTGGSGNTIYF.

The CDR3 loop is CASSVPGAGTDTQYF. The CDR3, as DNA: TGTGCCAGCAGCGTTCCAGGGGCGGGCACAGATACGCAGTATTTT. The chain uses TRBV9 and TRBJ2-3, with D perhaps TRBD1 (6 bases). The length of the CDR3 is 15 residues. Trimming stripped 2 bases from V and 1 base from J, with 11 bases between. Germline CDR1 and CDR2: SGDLS and YYNGEE.

V usage is TRBV29-1 and J usage is TRBJ2-2; TRBD1 might be the D (6 bases). Germline values: CDR1 SQVTM, CDR2 ANQGSEA. V shed 7 bases and J shed 0 bases, with 12 bases lying between them. The length of the CDR3 is 14 residues. The CDR3, as DNA: TGCAGCGAACAGGGACCCCCGAACACCGGGGAGCTGTTTTTT. Translating gives CSEQGPPNTGELFF.

The chain recombines TRBV11-2 with TRBJ2-7; D not certain. V was trimmed by 1 base and J by 6 bases, leaving 7 bases between them. The CDR3 loop spans 12 amino acids. Germline lookup yields CDR1 SGHAT and CDR2 FQNNGV. CDR3 sequence (DNA): TGTGCCAGCAGCTTAGTAGGGTTCGAGCAGTACTTC. Amino acid sequence: CASSLVGFEQYF. Full variable domain (missing parts from reference TRBV11-2 and TRBJ2-7): EAGVAQSPRYKIIEKRQSVAFWCNPISGHATLYWYQQILGQGPKLLIQFQNNGVVDDSQLPKDRFSAERLKGVDSTLKIQPAKLEDSAVYLCASSLVGFEQYFGPGTRLTVT.

V is TRBV28 and J is TRBJ1-2; 8 positions match TRBD1. The CDR3 sequence is 16 residues long. Trimming cost V 2 bases and J 5 bases; bases outside gene matches: 10. Germline values: CDR1 MDHEN, CDR2 SYDVKM. CDR3 loop: CASSLPIDRGGYGYTF. DNA for the CDR3: TGTGCCAGCAGTTTACCCATTGACAGGGGAGGGTATGGCTACACCTTC.

The chain employs TRBV11-2 and TRBJ2-1; TRBD2 aligns across 10 bases. This CDR3 is built from 16 residues. CDR1 is SGHAT and CDR2 is FQNNGV in the germline V gene. The trim removed 5 bases at V and 6 bases at J, leaving 10 bases unmatched. CDR3 DNA sequence: TGTGCCAGCAGCCTTTCTAGCGGGAGTTCGGGCAATGAGCAGTTCTTC. It is translated as CASSLSSGSSGNEQFF.

The CDR3 sequence is CASCGTSQETQYF. As DNA, the CDR3 is TGTGCCAGCTGTGGGACAAGCCAAGAGACCCAGTACTTC. The chain joins TRBV2 to TRBJ2-5; tentative D call: TRBD1 (6 bases). Between the trimmed V and J ends, which lost 8 bases and 1 base, there was a span of 11 bases. The CDR3 has 13 amino acids. Germline CDR1 and CDR2: SNHLY and FYNNEI.

CDR3: CASSLVSNEKLFF. The CDR3 DNA reads TGTGCCAGCAGCTTAGTTTCCAATGAAAAACTGTTTTTT. The rearrangement uses TRBV7-2 and TRBJ1-4; D gene uncertain. CDR1 is SGHTA, CDR2 FQGNSA, per germline. CDR3 length equals 13 residues. Trimming removed 1 base from V and 5 bases from J, with 5 bases in between.

The chain carries TRBV18 and TRBJ2-2, with 7 bases that match TRBD1. Germline assignment: CDR1 KGHSH and CDR2 LQKENI. The CDR3 covers 13 residues. With 11 bases clipped from V and 0 bases from J, the junction kept 3 bases outside the gene matches. For the CDR3, the DNA is TGTGCCTGGGGACAGACGAACACCGGGGAGCTGTTTTTT. It encodes CAWGQTNTGELFF.

V is TRBV2 and J is TRBJ2-5; tentatively, D is TRBD1 (6 bases). V lost 2 bases to trimming and J lost 11 bases, with 15 bases between them. The CDR3 is 13 residues long. Looked up from germline, CDR1 is SNHLY and CDR2 is FYNNEI. CDR3 in amino acids: CASSETGPHGQYF. CDR3 in DNA: TGTGCCAGCAGTGAAACAGGGCCACACGGGCAGTACTTC.

The table lists this clone with a count of one. The chain joins TRBV14 to TRBJ2-3; D uncertain. The CDR3 extends over 15 amino acids. Trimming removed 0 bases at V and 3 bases at J, with 10 bases between. Germline V gene sequence: CDR1 SGHDN, CDR2 FVKESK. This chain's CDR3 is CASSQDLMGTDTQYF. The CDR3 region has the DNA TGTGCCAGCAGCCAAGATTTGATGGGGACAGATACGCAGTATTTT. Full variable domain (rest looked up from reference TRBV14 and TRBJ2-3): EAGVTQFPSHSVIEKGQTVTLRCDPISGHDNLYWYRRVMGKEIKFLLHFVKESKQDESGMPNNRFLAERTGGTYSTLKVQPAELEDSGVYFCASSQDLMGTDTQYFGPGTRLTVL.

In DNA, the CDR3 is TGTGCCAGCATAATGTCAGGGGCCGGGGGCGGCTACACCTTC. Protein: CASIMSGAGGGYTF. V usage is TRBV6-5 and J usage is TRBJ1-2, with TRBD1 as a possible D gene (6 bases). V dropped 7 bases and J dropped 8 bases, with 20 bases sitting between them. CDR1 and CDR2 from the germline V gene are MNHEY and SVGAGI. The CDR3 spans 14 residues.

The chain links TRBV15 to TRBJ1-1; TRBD1 matches at 7 bases. The CDR3 has 15 amino acids. Germline V CDR1 and CDR2: LNHNV, YYDKDF (reference sequence). V was pared by 5 bases and J by 4 bases, with 10 bases of the junction left unmatched. As DNA, the CDR3 is TGTGCCACCAGCCTCTCCCCTGGACAGGCCACTGAAGCTTTCTTT. Translated, it gives CATSLSPGQATEAFF.

This clone was counted once. The DNA of the CDR3 is TGCGCCAGCAGCCAAGATCCGGTGATAGAAAAACTGTTTTTT. This encodes CASSQDPVIEKLFF. The chain joins TRBV4-1 to TRBJ1-4; D is ambiguous. CDR3 length: 14 amino acids. Germline assignment: CDR1 MGHRA and CDR2 YSYEKL. Between the trimmed V and J ends, which lost 0 bases and 8 bases, there was a span of 10 bases.

This clone has just one count. V usage is TRBV5-1 and J usage is TRBJ2-2; maybe TRBD1 (5 bases). The CDR3 is 15 residues long. From germline, CDR1 is SGHRS and CDR2 YFSETQ. V was clipped by 1 base and J by 4 bases, with 11 bases between them. This CDR3 is CASSLTGEPTGELFF. In DNA, the CDR3 is TGCGCCAGCAGCTTGACAGGTGAACCCACCGGGGAGCTGTTTTTT.